A single sample gave rise to the 9 T cell receptor beta chains below, sequenced in a study of regulatory T cells in long-lasting Graves disease. The time point here: newly diagnosed GD, antithyroid drugs for less than 3 months. Extracted RNA from PBMCs served as the source of the TCR library. Arm-PCR of CDR3 regions and iRepertoire HTBI primers were used to build TCR beta libraries. TCRdb re-called the multiplex PCR reads through MiXCR, storing one row per CDR3 protein. The repertoire has roughly 420,000 distinct CDR3 sequences, over 15% of them found once; the top ten carry 20% to 25%. The data also belong to a second study, concerning T cells in Graves' hyperthyroidism and ophthalmopathy.

The sample consisted of peripheral blood mononuclear cells (PBMCs), taken at new diagnosis, from a patient treated with antithyroid drugs. The origin of the receptors is a young woman with Graves disease.

This clonotype was seen at least ten times. The J gene is TRBJ2-3, the V gene TRBV11-2; D is perhaps TRBD2 (5 bases). The germline CDR1 and CDR2 sequences are SGHAT and FQNNGV. There are 15 residues in the CDR3. Trimming took off 6 bases at V and 1 base at J, with 14 bases between the two ends. CDR3 sequence reads: CASSLSGVGTDTQYF. CDR3 bases: TGTGCCAGCAGTTTGTCCGGGGTGGGCACAGATACGCAGTATTTT.

There are a few counts of this clonotype. This rearrangement joins TRBV9 to TRBJ2-5; D possibly uses TRBD1 or TRBD2 (5 bases each). V lost 0 bases and J lost 9, with 12 bases in between. The CDR3 is 13 amino acids. Germline lookup yields CDR1 SGDLS and CDR2 YYNGEE. The CDR3 is CASSVAVVGAQYF. As DNA, the CDR3 is TGTGCCAGCAGCGTAGCGGTAGTGGGGGCCCAGTACTTC.

This clonotype showed up many times. V and J are TRBV2 and TRBJ2-7; D gene uncertain. This CDR3 region has 14 residues. CDR1 is SNHLY and CDR2 is FYNNEI in the germline V gene. Trimming pared 2 bases from V and 0 bases from J, leaving 8 bases between. The CDR3 loop is CASSELTVSYEQYF. Here the CDR3 DNA reads TGTGCCAGCAGTGAATTGACCGTCTCCTACGAGCAGTACTTC. Full variable domain (outside the CDR3, taken from reference TRBV2 and TRBJ2-7): EPEVTQTPSHQVTQMGQEVILRCVPISNHLYFYWYRQILGQKVEFLVSFYNNEISEKSEIFDDQFSVERPDGSNFTLKIRSTKLEDSAMYFCASSELTVSYEQYFGPGTRLTVT.

The V and J genes are TRBV7-8 and TRBJ2-3; D possibly corresponds to TRBD2 (5 bases). Germline V gene data show CDR1 as SGHVS and CDR2 as FQNEAQ. This CDR3 contains 14 residues. V shed 0 bases and J shed 8 bases, with 12 bases lying between them. CDR3 nucleotide sequence: TGTGCCAGCAGCTTAGCTAAGGGAGCCGGTACGCAGTATTTT. Amino acids: CASSLAKGAGTQYF.

Only a few counts were recorded for this clonotype. The chain employs TRBV12-3 or TRBV12-4 and TRBJ2-3, with 14 bases aligning to TRBD2. CDR3 length equals 17 residues. The junction had 16 bases not matched to a gene; V was cut back by 7 bases and J by 10 bases. The DNA of the CDR3 is TGTGCCAGCAATAAAGGTGGACTAGCGGGAGGTGGCCTTTCGCAGTATTTT. This codes for CASNKGGLAGGGLSQYF.

This clonotype was seen many times. The chain recombines TRBV28 with TRBJ1-5, with a tentative D call TRBD1 (5 bases). Trimming left V 4 bases short and J 7 bases short, with 8 bases between. The CDR3 runs 12 residues. Germline V gene sequence: CDR1 MDHEN, CDR2 SYDVKM. The CDR3 is CASSSGGQPQHF. For the CDR3, the DNA is TGTGCCAGCAGTTCCGGGGGGCAGCCCCAGCATTTT.

This clonotype was detected ten times or more. The V gene is TRBV5-6, the J gene TRBJ2-7; a weak D match, TRBD1 (6 bases). Trimming took off 4 bases at V and 0 bases at J, with 14 bases between the two ends. The CDR3 is 15 amino acids. Per germline, CDR1 SGHDT and CDR2 YYEEEE. The CDR3 nucleotides read TGTGCCAGCAGCCGTATTGACAGGAGCTCCTACGAGCAGTACTTC. Translation gives CASSRIDRSSYEQYF.

This clonotype was detected only a few times. V is TRBV2 and J is TRBJ1-2; D unresolved. The CDR3 extends over 11 amino acids. Germline CDR1 is SNHLY and CDR2 is FYNNEI. V was shortened by 5 bases and J by 7 bases, with 8 bases between the two germline ends. The CDR3 loop reads CASSLRVGYTF. The CDR3 nucleotides read TGTGCCAGCAGTCTCCGGGTTGGCTACACCTTC.

This clonotype has ten or more counts. This rearrangement joins TRBV3-1 to TRBJ1-1, with a weak D call TRBD1 (5 bases). Trimming cost V 3 bases and J 5 bases, with 7 bases left between them. This CDR3 comprises 12 residues. CDR1 and CDR2 from the germline V gene are LGHDT and YNNKEL (reference sequence). CDR3 residues: CASSHRATEAFF. Written as DNA, the CDR3 is TGTGCCAGCAGCCACAGGGCGACTGAAGCTTTCTTT.